This paragraph covers one T cell receptor (beta chain) sequence. This clonotype counts as medium-sized (0.01 to 0.1%) based on its frequency; no count is recorded. This receptor's antigen is unknown. This sample was included in a study of CXCR3-negative and CXCR3-positive naive CD8 T cells (dated by TCRdb to the late 2010s). Background on the whole study: In total, 130 million or so TRB reads were obtained, which works out to roughly 1.5 +/- 0.3 million reads per library. Data from around 11 donors, pooled across two independent experiments, went into the diversity and physicochemical repertoire analyses. For the TRBV-TRBJ cluster analysis, the naive subsets came from about five donors, while the memory cells came from 3 donors.

For every CD8+ T cell subset, hundreds of thousands of cells were flow-sorted straight into RLT lysis buffer, and each subset was sorted in triplicate. Naive CD8+ T cells were defined stringently as CD45RO-CCR7+CD27+CD95- to exclude memory contaminants. Peripheral blood mononuclear cells were isolated from buffy coats using standard density gradient centrifugation. Naive CXCR3-negative and CXCR3-positive CD8+ T cells were flow-sorted using a FACSAria III. Total RNA was extracted from sorted cells with an RNeasy Mini Kit. Data came from a NextSeq 550. The Human TCR Profiling Kit (MiLaboratory) was used to make UMI-labeled 5' RACE TRB cDNA libraries. The full amount of extracted RNA was used for cDNA synthesis, and the full amount of resulting cDNA was used for PCR amplification. The libraries were made side by side, with each library going through the same number of PCR cycles. On the authors' methods: With a requirement of at least two reads per UMI, MIGEC and MiXCR extracted about 52,000 +/- 9,100 unique UMI-labeled TRB cDNA molecules per library. An average of roughly 40,000 +/- 10,000 functional in-frame TRB CDR3 nucleotide clonotypes without stop codons was found per library. After downsampling to 5000 UMI-labeled TRB molecules per sample, diversity metrics, including normalized Shannon-Wiener and Chao1, were computed in VDJtools. VDJtools was used to calculate clonotype-size-weighted physicochemical properties of the central five CDR3 residues, namely interaction energy, strength, volume and Kidera factor 4. The reads were reprocessed in TCRdb, with one entry per CDR3 protein sequence and no accompanying DNA. TCRdb assigned the V and J calls; the authors' analysis was not used. The sample table on file contains 46,000 or so distinct CDR3 sequences. Around 1.4% of the sample is held by the ten biggest clonotypes.

The CDR3 runs 16 amino acids, cysteine and phenylalanine included. No nucleotide data were recorded. CDR1 and CDR2, looked up from the germline V gene, are SGHVS and FNYEAQ. Overall results and qualifications from the work: Repertoire diversity was comparably high in both naive subsets but much lower in memory CD8+ T cells. TRB CDR3s from CXCR3-positive naive cells showed higher hydrophobicity (lower Kidera factor 4), lower energy, and higher strength and volume indices than CXCR3-negative naive cells. Because surface CD5, which has been linked to self-reactivity in mice, was comparable between naive subsets, TCR interaction strength was also inferred from TRB CDR3 physicochemical properties. TRBV-TRBJ usage was similar between naive CXCR3-negative and CXCR3-positive cells from the same donor, while memory cells showed distinct patterns. Freshly isolated PBMCs were used for most assays because CXCR3 expression partially decreased after cryopreservation.

The origin of this receptor is a human donor in good health. Some clones in this sample may be carry-over from other donors' samples. The V and J segments used are TRBV7-6 and TRBJ1-5. The sequencing input was naive CXCR3- CD8+ T cells from blood. This specimen's cell subset or site label, per the study, means: CD45RO-CCR7+CD27+CD95- naive CD8+ T cells lacking CXCR3 (TNR3-). The encoded CDR3 is CASSLGPRRENQPQHF.